These 3 T cell receptor beta chains originate from one sample sequenced in a study of shared clonotypes between healthy human individuals. The protocol was immunoSEQ multiplex PCR, while the TCRdb copy is restricted to in-frame clones and leaves out a portion. The sample lists millions of clones, 90% to 95% seen once, with under 0.45% in the top ten. Sequences were obtained from naive CD4+ T cells from PBMCs. As for subset: CD45RA+ positively selected. The source of these receptors is a man aged 18-30 years in good health. Some clones in this sample may be carry-over from other donors' samples.

The chain combines TRBV28 with TRBJ1-2; D gene uncertain. The CDR3 has 12 amino acids. V lost 10 bases and J 1 base, leaving 10 bases between the germline ends. Germline loops: CDR1 MDHEN, CDR2 SYDVKM. CDR3 DNA: TGTGCCACCTCGCGGATTAACTATGGCTACACCTTC. The encoded protein is CATSRINYGYTF.

A note on this clone: This sample also contains other DNA sequences that code for the same CDR3. The chain links TRBV10-3 to TRBJ2-1; D is unclear. The CDR3 extends over 13 amino acids. In germline, CDR1 is ENHRY, CDR2 SYGVKD. V was clipped by 2 bases and J by 8 bases, with 10 bases between them. Here the CDR3 reads CAISEGEGDEQFF. Here the CDR3 DNA reads TGTGCCATCAGTGAGGGAGAAGGCGATGAGCAGTTCTTC.

The chain uses TRBV5-1 and TRBJ2-4, with D uncertain. The V and J ends lost 2 bases and 7 bases respectively, with 1 base between them. The CDR3 has 10 residues. Germline CDR1 and CDR2: SGHRS and YFSETQ. For the CDR3, the DNA is TGCGCCAGCAGCTTCAACATTCAGTACTTC. Its protein product is CASSFNIQYF.